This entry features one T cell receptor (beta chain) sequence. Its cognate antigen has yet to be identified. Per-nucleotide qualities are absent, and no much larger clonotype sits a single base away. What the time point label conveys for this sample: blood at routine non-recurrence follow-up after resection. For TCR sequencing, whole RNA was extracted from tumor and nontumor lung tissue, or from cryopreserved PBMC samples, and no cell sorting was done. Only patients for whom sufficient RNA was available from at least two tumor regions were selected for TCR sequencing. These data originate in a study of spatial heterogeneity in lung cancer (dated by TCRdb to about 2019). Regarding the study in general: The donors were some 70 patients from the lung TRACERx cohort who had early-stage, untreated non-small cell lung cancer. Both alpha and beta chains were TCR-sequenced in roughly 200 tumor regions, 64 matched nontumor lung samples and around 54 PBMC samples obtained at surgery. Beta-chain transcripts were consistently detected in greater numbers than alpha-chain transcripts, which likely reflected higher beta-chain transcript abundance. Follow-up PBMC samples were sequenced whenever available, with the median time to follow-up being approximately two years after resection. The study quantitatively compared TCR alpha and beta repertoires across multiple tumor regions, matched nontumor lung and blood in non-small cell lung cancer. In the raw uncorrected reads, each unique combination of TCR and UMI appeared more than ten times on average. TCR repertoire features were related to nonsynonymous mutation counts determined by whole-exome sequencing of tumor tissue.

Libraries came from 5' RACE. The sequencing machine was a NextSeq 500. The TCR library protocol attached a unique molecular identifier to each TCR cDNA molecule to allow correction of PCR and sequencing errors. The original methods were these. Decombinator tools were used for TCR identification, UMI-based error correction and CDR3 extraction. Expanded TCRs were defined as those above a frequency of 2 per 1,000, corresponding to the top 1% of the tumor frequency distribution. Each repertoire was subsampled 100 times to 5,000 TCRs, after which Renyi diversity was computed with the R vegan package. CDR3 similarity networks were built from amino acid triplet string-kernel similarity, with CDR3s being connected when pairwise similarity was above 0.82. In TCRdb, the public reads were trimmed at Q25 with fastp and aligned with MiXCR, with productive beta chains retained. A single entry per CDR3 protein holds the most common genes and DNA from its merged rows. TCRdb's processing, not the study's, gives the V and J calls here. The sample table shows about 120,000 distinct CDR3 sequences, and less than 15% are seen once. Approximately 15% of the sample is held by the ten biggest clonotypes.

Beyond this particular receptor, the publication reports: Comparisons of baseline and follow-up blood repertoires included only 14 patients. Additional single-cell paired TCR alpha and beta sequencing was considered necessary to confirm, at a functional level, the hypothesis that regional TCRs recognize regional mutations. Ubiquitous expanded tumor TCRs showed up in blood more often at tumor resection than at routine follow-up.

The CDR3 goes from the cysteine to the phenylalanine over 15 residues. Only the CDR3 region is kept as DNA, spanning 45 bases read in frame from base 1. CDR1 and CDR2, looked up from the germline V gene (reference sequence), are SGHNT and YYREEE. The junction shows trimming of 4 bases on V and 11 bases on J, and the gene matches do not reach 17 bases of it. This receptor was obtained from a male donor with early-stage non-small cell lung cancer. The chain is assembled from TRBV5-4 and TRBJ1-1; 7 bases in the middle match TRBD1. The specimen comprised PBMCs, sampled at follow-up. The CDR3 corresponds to CASSPHTGARVLAFF. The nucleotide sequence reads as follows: TGTGCCAGCAGCCCCCATACAGGGGCAAGGGTTTTGGCTTTCTTT.